The 18 T cell receptor beta chains below come from one sample, sequenced in a study of molecular identifiers for immune sequencing clone quantification. TCRdb reprocessed the PCR reads via MiXCR and lists one record per CDR3 protein. The table lists approximately 630,000 distinct CDR3 sequences, over 25% of them singletons. Sequences were obtained from naive CD8+ T cells from blood, with Jurkat cell RNA spiked in. The subset is: FACS-sorted CD8+CD4-CCR7+CD45RA+ naive T cells. Receptors originate from a human donor in good health. Some libraries in this study had Jurkat cell RNA spiked in.

The V gene is TRBV6-5, the J gene TRBJ2-3; a weak D match, TRBD2 (7 bases). Germline V CDR1 and CDR2: MNHEY, SVGAGI. The ends were cut back, 0 bases at V and 2 bases at J, with 15 bases in the middle. This CDR3 contains 17 residues. The CDR3 reads CASSYSTGLGYTDTQYF. The CDR3 DNA follows: TGTGCCAGCAGTTACTCGACAGGACTAGGTTACACAGATACGCAGTATTTT.

The CDR3 loop is CSASSLIGARRREDTDTQYF. For the CDR3, the DNA is TGCAGTGCCAGCAGCTTAATCGGTGCCCGTCGGAGGGAGGACACAGATACGCAGTATTTT. The rearrangement uses TRBV20-1 and TRBJ2-3, with D possibly matching TRBD2 (6 bases). Germline V gene sequence: CDR1 DFQATT, CDR2 SNEGSKA (reference sequence). CDR3 size: 20 residues. Trimming cost V 6 bases and J 2 bases, with 33 bases left between them.

V is TRBV19 and J is TRBJ2-4; 11 positions match TRBD1. Germline V gene sequence: CDR1 LNHDA, CDR2 SQIVND (reference sequence). Trimming at V came to 4 bases and at J to 1 base, leaving 3 bases not matched to a gene. The length of the CDR3 is 16 residues. CDR3 bases: TGTGCCAGTAGTAACGGACAGGGGGCGGCCAAAAACATTCAGTACTTC. As protein: CASSNGQGAAKNIQYF.

On this clonotype itself: A much larger clone sits a single nucleotide away, making a read error possible. The chain recombines TRBV28 with TRBJ1-4; D gene unclear. V shed 4 bases and J shed 7 bases, with 10 bases lying between them. Germline V CDR1 and CDR2: MDHEN, SYDVKM. The CDR3 runs to 13 residues. The CDR3 coding sequence is TGTGCCAGCAGTTGGATGCAACGTGAAAAACTGTTTTTT. It codes for CASSWMQREKLFF.

Regarding this clonotype: It may be a read error: a sequence one base away is much more abundant. The CDR3 spells CASSYTSGYYEQYF. CDR3 in DNA: TGTGCCAGCAGCTATACTAGCGGGTACTACGAGCAGTACTTC. The chain joins TRBV28 to TRBJ2-7; 9 bases agree with TRBD2. Germline CDR1 reads MDHEN; CDR2 reads SYDVKM. CDR3 length: 14 amino acids. J was trimmed by 3 bases and V by 6 bases; bases with no gene match: 6.

This clonotype was observed a handful of times. This chain joins TRBV7-2 and TRBJ2-1, with a weak D call TRBD1 (7 bases). CDR1 and CDR2 (germline): SGHTA, FQGNSA. There are 18 residues in the CDR3. V lost 5 bases and J lost 3, with 23 bases in between. CDR3 in DNA: TGTGCCAGCAGCAGGCCCCAGGGGGGTGGGACCAACTACAATGAGCAGTTCTTC. Residues: CASSRPQGGGTNYNEQFF.

As to this clonotype: No conserved phenylalanine or tryptophan is present at the end of the CDR3, so a read error is the likely explanation. V gene TRBV15 combines with J gene TRBJ2-1; D may correspond to TRBD1 or TRBD2 (5 bases each). The CDR3 is 15 residues long. CDR1 and CDR2 from the germline V gene are LNHNV and YYDKDF (reference sequence). The V end lost 5 bases, the J end lost 0 bases, and 11 bases lay between the germline ends. For the CDR3, the DNA is TGTGCCACCAGCGAGGGGACGAGCTCCTACAATGAGCAGTTCTCC. Its translation is CATSEGTSSYNEQFS.

V usage is TRBV9 and J usage is TRBJ2-2; D is ambiguous. This CDR3 has 13 residues. CDR1 and CDR2 (germline): SGDLS, YYNGEE. V lost 2 bases, J lost 6 bases, and 8 bases lay in between. In nucleotides, the CDR3 is TGTGCCAGCAGCGTCGATGTCCCCGGGGAGCTGTTTTTT. This encodes CASSVDVPGELFF. Full variable domain (outside the CDR3, taken from reference TRBV9 and TRBJ2-2): DSGVTQTPKHLITATGQRVTLRCSPRSGDLSVYWYQQSLDQGLQFLIQYYNGEERAKGNILERFSAQQFPDLHSELNLSSLELGDSALYFCASSVDVPGELFFGEGSRLTVL.

This clonotype was seen many times. The J gene is TRBJ2-2, the V gene TRBV20-1; D not resolved. Germline values: CDR1 DFQATT, CDR2 SNEGSKA (reference sequence). CDR3 length: 13 residues. Between the trimmed V and J ends, which lost 3 bases and 4 bases, there was a span of 9 bases. CDR3 sequence (DNA): TGCAGTGCTAGGGCGGATTCCACCGGGGAGCTGTTTTTT. This sequence encodes CSARADSTGELFF.

This clonotype was observed at least ten times. The chain recombines TRBV6-2 or TRBV6-3 with TRBJ2-1; either TRBD1 or TRBD2 may supply D (5 bases each). CDR3 size: 12 residues. Germline V CDR1 and CDR2: MNHEY, SVGEGT. V was trimmed by 2 bases and J by 6 bases, leaving 5 bases between them. The DNA for the CDR3 is TGTGCCAGCAGTTACGGGACCAATGAGCAGTTCTTC. Protein product: CASSYGTNEQFF.

This clonotype was recorded many times. The chain is built from TRBV14 and TRBJ1-3, with a possible D match to TRBD1 (5 bases). CDR3 length: 16 residues. Germline-derived CDR1 and CDR2 are SGHDN and FVKESK. With 0 bases removed from V and 3 bases from J, the gap between germline ends came to 12 bases. The CDR3 region is CASSQDWWGSGNTIYF. The CDR3 DNA follows: TGTGCCAGCAGCCAAGATTGGTGGGGGAGTGGAAACACCATATATTTT.

This clonotype was counted ten times or more. The chain combines TRBV30 with TRBJ1-1, with D unclear. The CDR3 has 10 residues. Germline V gives CDR1 GTSNPN, CDR2 SVGIG (reference sequence). The germline V and J ends were trimmed by 3 bases and 5 bases, with 4 bases remaining between them. The CDR3 DNA follows: TGTGCCTGGAGGATTACTGAAGCTTTCTTT. The encoded protein is CAWRITEAFF.

The chain carries TRBV7-9 and TRBJ1-6; TRBD1 aligns across 9 bases. CDR1 and CDR2 (germline): SEHNR, FQNEAQ (reference sequence). This CDR3 has 14 residues. V gave up 6 bases and J gave up 8 bases; unmatched junction bases: 5. As DNA, the CDR3 is TGTGCCAGCAGTCACCGGGACAGGGATTCACCCCTCCACTTT. It translates to CASSHRDRDSPLHF.

Details on this clonotype: One junction end disagrees with the germline gene, perhaps due to a read error. V and J are TRBV6-6 and TRBJ2-3; maybe TRBD2 (7 bases). This CDR3 has 18 residues. In germline, CDR1 is MNHNY, CDR2 SVGAGI (reference sequence). The CDR3 nucleotides read TGTGCCCGCAGTTACCCCTGGGGGGCGGGGGATGAGGCAGATACGCAGTATTTT. This sequence encodes CARSYPWGAGDEADTQYF.

The chain has TRBV20-1 and TRBJ1-2; 8 bases are a match to TRBD1. Germline lookup yields CDR1 DFQATT and CDR2 SNEGSKA (reference sequence). J was trimmed by 2 bases and V by 6 bases; bases with no gene match: 8. The CDR3 is 14 amino acids. Here the CDR3 DNA reads TGCAGTGCCCCCGGACAGGGAGGGAACTATGGCTACACCTTC. It codes for CSAPGQGGNYGYTF.

The table lists this clonotype with many counts. V gene TRBV7-9 combines with J gene TRBJ2-5; D is uncertain. Trimming left V 0 bases short and J 1 base short, with 3 bases between. CDR3 size: 13 residues. Germline values: CDR1 SEHNR, CDR2 FQNEAQ (reference sequence). The CDR3 loop is CASSLASQETQYF. CDR3 nucleotide sequence: TGTGCCAGCAGCTTAGCAAGCCAAGAGACCCAGTACTTC. Variable domain in full (rest from reference TRBV7-9 and TRBJ2-5): DTGVSQNPRHKITKRGQNVTFRCDPISEHNRLYWYRQTLGQGPEFLTYFQNEAQLEKSRLLSDRFSAERPKGSFSTLEIQRTEQGDSAMYLCASSLASQETQYFGPGTRLLVL.

In its sample, this clonotype was seen a few times. V is TRBV3-1 and J is TRBJ2-3; D gene unclear. CDR3 length: 12 residues. Looked up from germline, CDR1 is LGHDT and CDR2 is YNNKEL (reference sequence). V was pared by 4 bases and J by 4 bases, with 6 bases between. The CDR3 loop is CASSPYSDTQYF. CDR3 DNA sequence: TGTGCCAGCAGCCCGTACTCAGATACGCAGTATTTT.

For this clonotype: A single base separates this from a much larger clone, so it may be a read error. This chain links TRBV11-2 with TRBJ2-3; 11 bases are a match to TRBD2. Germline V gene data show CDR1 as SGHAT and CDR2 as FQNNGV. The CDR3 runs 18 residues. V dropped 4 bases and J dropped 0; count of bases not matched to a gene: 9. In nucleotides, the CDR3 is TGTGCCAGCAGCTCCCAACTAGCGGGGGCCATAAGCACAGATACGCAGTATTTT. Residues: CASSSQLAGAISTDTQYF.